Each of the 22 T cell receptor beta chains below was sequenced from the same sample in a study of CXCR3-negative and CXCR3-positive naive CD8 T cells. In preparing the TRB cDNA libraries, 5' RACE with UMI labels was used. TCRdb reprocessed the 5' RACE reads, keeping one entry per CDR3 protein, no DNA. The ten most abundant clones cover about 1.4% of a sample with some 39,000 distinct CDR3 sequences. The source material was naive CXCR3- CD8+ T cells from blood. Subset: CD45RO-CCR7+CD27+CD95- naive CD8+ T cells lacking CXCR3 (TNR3-). The receptor set was obtained from a human donor in good health. Some clones in this sample may be carry-over from other donors' samples.

This chain links TRBV4-3 with TRBJ2-7; with no DNA, the TCRdb D assignment of TRBD1 cannot be verified. Germline CDR1 reads LGHNA; CDR2 reads YSLEER. CDR3 size: 16 residues. CDR3 sequence: CASSQDRGTVEYEQYF.

The chain couples TRBV28 to TRBJ2-1; absent DNA, TCRdb's TRBD1 call cannot be checked. There are 16 residues in the CDR3. Looked up from germline, CDR1 is MDHEN and CDR2 is SYDVKM. CDR3 protein: CASSLPGPSSYNEQFF.

This chain uses TRBV29-1 with TRBJ2-7; TCRdb's D call, TRBD1, is unchecked because there is no DNA. CDR1 SQVTM and CDR2 ANQGSEA come from the germline V gene. This CDR3 contains 15 residues. The CDR3 protein is CSVLEGASISYEQYF.

V usage is TRBV29-1 and J usage is TRBJ2-3; TCRdb's D call of TRBD2 is untestable without DNA. This CDR3 has 17 residues. Germline V gene lookup returns CDR1 SQVTM and CDR2 ANQGSEA. This chain's CDR3 is CSVGAPLAGGPPDTQYF.

V usage is TRBV29-1 and J usage is TRBJ1-2; TCRdb's assignment of TRBD1 cannot be checked, as there is no DNA. Germline loops: CDR1 SQVTM, CDR2 ANQGSEA. CDR3 length: 13 residues. The CDR3 is CSVKDNREDGYTF.

This chain links TRBV6-5 with TRBJ2-5; TCRdb selects TRBD2, and the lack of DNA leaves this call unchecked. CDR1 and CDR2 from the germline V gene are MNHEY and SVGAGI. The CDR3 consists of 15 residues. The CDR3: CASSYSIGPQETQYF.

This chain uses TRBV11-2 with TRBJ1-1; the TCRdb call, TRBD1, lacks DNA for checking. Germline V gene data show CDR1 as SGHAT and CDR2 as FQNNGV. This CDR3 is 12 amino acids long. This CDR3 reads CASSLYRDSAHF.

The V and J genes are TRBV4-3 and TRBJ2-1. There are 16 residues in the CDR3. CDR1 and CDR2 (germline): LGHNA, YSLEER. CDR3 sequence: CASSQDHDNPYNEQFF.

CDR3 sequence reads: CSASRTEQETQYF. The V and J genes are TRBV20-1 and TRBJ2-5; TCRdb lists TRBD1, though no DNA is available to test this call. The germline V gene has CDR1 DFQATT and CDR2 SNEGSKA (reference sequence). The CDR3 spans 13 residues.

The chain uses TRBV5-6 and TRBJ2-7; no DNA is available, so the TRBD1 call from TCRdb remains unchecked. Germline V gene sequence: CDR1 SGHDT, CDR2 YYEEEE. The CDR3 has 13 residues. The CDR3 here is CASSGAWGYEQYF.

The J gene is TRBJ1-1, the V gene TRBV12-3 or TRBV12-4. The CDR3 sequence is 14 residues long. CDR3 region: CASSVGGGVTEAFF.

This rearrangement joins TRBV6-6 to TRBJ2-2; TCRdb's D call of TRBD1 is untestable without DNA. The CDR3 sequence is 13 residues long. Germline CDR1 is MNHNY and CDR2 is SVGAGI (reference sequence). The CDR3 sequence is CASGTGFTGELFF.

CDR3 in amino acids: CASSGPKQGELLQPQHF. The gene calls are TRBV12-3 or TRBV12-4 and TRBJ1-5; the TCRdb call, TRBD1, lacks DNA for checking. CDR3 length: 17 residues.

The chain couples TRBV2 to TRBJ2-7. Germline CDR1 and CDR2: SNHLY and FYNNEI. The CDR3 extends over 14 amino acids. The CDR3 reads CASSQPGATYEQYF. The full variable domain, rest sourced from reference TRBV2 and TRBJ2-7, is EPEVTQTPSHQVTQMGQEVILRCVPISNHLYFYWYRQILGQKVEFLVSFYNNEISEKSEIFDDQFSVERPDGSNFTLKIRSTKLEDSAMYFCASSQPGATYEQYFGPGTRLTVT.

The V call is TRBV7-9, the J call TRBJ1-5; TCRdb calls TRBD1, which cannot be checked without DNA. Germline lookup yields CDR1 SEHNR and CDR2 FQNEAQ (reference sequence). The CDR3 is 14 amino acids. CDR3: CASSRTGGPEPQHF.

The rearrangement links TRBV9 to TRBJ2-2; the TCRdb D gene call, TRBD1, has no DNA to confirm it. Germline assignment: CDR1 SGDLS and CDR2 YYNGEE. The CDR3 extends over 16 amino acids. This chain's CDR3 is CASSDPGQGASGELFF. Variable domain in full (rest from reference TRBV9 and TRBJ2-2): DSGVTQTPKHLITATGQRVTLRCSPRSGDLSVYWYQQSLDQGLQFLIQYYNGEERAKGNILERFSAQQFPDLHSELNLSSLELGDSALYFCASSDPGQGASGELFFGEGSRLTVL.

The chain is built from TRBV7-9 and TRBJ2-1; as DNA is missing, the TRBD1 call by TCRdb cannot be tested. The CDR3 totals 12 residues. The germline V gene has CDR1 SEHNR and CDR2 FQNEAQ (reference sequence). This CDR3 is CASDRLLNEQFF.

The J gene is TRBJ2-5, the V gene TRBV7-8; as DNA is missing, the TRBD2 call by TCRdb cannot be tested. CDR3 size: 13 residues. Germline loops: CDR1 SGHVS, CDR2 FQNEAQ. CDR3 region: CASSFGLFETQYF.

The chain couples TRBV21-1 to TRBJ2-7. TRBV21-1 corresponds to a pseudogene. This CDR3 contains 14 residues. CDR3: CASSKGHGAYEQYF.

The chain employs TRBV7-3 and TRBJ2-1; TCRdb proposes TRBD1, but this gene call is untestable without DNA. CDR1 and CDR2 from the germline V gene are SGHTA and FQGTGA. This CDR3 region has 16 residues. CDR3 sequence reads: CASSNHAQGAYNEQFF.

The V and J genes are TRBV15 and TRBJ2-7; TCRdb gives TRBD2 as the D gene, but with no DNA this cannot be confirmed. This CDR3 region has 16 residues. Germline-derived CDR1 and CDR2 are LNHNV and YYDKDF (reference sequence). CDR3 amino acids: CATSVPREGSSYEQYF.

The rearrangement uses TRBV28 and TRBJ1-5. Looked up from germline, CDR1 is MDHEN and CDR2 is SYDVKM. The CDR3 totals 13 residues. This CDR3 reads CASSLVRDQPQHF.